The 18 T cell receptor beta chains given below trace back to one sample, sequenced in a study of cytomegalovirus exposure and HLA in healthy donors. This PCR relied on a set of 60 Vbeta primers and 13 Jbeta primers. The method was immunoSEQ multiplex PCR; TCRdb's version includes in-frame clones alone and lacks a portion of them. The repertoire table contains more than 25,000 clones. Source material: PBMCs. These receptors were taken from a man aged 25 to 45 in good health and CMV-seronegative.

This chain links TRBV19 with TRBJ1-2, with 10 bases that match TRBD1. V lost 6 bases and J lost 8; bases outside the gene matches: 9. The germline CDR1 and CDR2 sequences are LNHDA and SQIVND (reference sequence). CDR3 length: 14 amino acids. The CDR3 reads CASRDRDRGFGYTF. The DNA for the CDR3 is TGTGCCAGTAGAGATCGGGACAGGGGATTCGGCTACACCTTC.

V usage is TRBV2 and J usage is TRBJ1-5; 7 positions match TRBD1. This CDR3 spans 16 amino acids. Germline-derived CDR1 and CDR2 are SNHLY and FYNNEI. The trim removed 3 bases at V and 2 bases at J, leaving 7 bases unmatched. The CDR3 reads CASSERTGSGNQPQHF. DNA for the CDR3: TGTGCCAGCAGTGAGAGGACAGGCTCGGGCAATCAGCCCCAGCATTTT.

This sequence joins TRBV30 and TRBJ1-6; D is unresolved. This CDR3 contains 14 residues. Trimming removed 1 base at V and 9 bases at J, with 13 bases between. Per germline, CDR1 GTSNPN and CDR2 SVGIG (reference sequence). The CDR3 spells CAWSASFEGSPLHF. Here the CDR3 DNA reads TGTGCCTGGAGTGCCTCATTCGAGGGTTCACCCCTCCACTTT.

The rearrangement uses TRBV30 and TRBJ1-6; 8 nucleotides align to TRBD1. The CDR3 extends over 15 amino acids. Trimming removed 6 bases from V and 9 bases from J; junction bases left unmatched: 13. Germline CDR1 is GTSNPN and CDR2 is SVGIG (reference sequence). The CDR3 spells CACQGADSWGSPLHF. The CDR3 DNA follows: TGTGCCTGTCAGGGGGCGGACTCCTGGGGTTCACCCCTCCACTTT.

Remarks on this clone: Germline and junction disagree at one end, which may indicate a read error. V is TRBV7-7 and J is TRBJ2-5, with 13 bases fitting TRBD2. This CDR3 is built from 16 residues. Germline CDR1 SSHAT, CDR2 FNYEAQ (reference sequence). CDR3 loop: CASSLLAGGPGETQYF. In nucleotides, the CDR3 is TGTGCTAGCAGCTTACTAGCGGGGGGGCCAGGGGAGACCCAGTACTTC.

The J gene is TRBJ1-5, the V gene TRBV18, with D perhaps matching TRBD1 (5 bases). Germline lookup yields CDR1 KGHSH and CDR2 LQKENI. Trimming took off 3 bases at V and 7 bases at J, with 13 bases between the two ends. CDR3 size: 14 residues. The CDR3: CASSPANGGQPQHF. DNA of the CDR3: TGTGCCAGCTCACCCGCGAACGGGGGGCAGCCCCAGCATTTT.

DNA of the CDR3: TGTGCCAGCAGTTTCACGGGATTAGCCAGCTACGAGCAGTACTTC. This encodes CASSFTGLASYEQYF. V usage is TRBV28 and J usage is TRBJ2-7, with D possibly matching TRBD2 (5 bases). Per germline, CDR1 MDHEN and CDR2 SYDVKM. V lost 3 bases and J lost 3, with 15 bases in between. The CDR3 runs to 15 residues.

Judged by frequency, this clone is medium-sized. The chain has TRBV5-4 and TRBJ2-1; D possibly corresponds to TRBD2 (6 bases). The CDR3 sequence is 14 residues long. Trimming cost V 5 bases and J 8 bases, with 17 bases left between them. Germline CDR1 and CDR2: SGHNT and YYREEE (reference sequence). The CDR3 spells CASSIELAYDEQFF. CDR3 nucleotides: TGTGCCAGCAGTATAGAACTAGCTTACGATGAGCAGTTCTTC.

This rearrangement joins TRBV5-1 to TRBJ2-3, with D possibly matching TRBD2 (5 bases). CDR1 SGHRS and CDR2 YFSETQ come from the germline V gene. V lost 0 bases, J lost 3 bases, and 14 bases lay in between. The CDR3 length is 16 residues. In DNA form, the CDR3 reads TGCGCCAGCAGCTTGGCCGTTAACTGGGAGACAGATACGCAGTATTTT. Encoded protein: CASSLAVNWETDTQYF.

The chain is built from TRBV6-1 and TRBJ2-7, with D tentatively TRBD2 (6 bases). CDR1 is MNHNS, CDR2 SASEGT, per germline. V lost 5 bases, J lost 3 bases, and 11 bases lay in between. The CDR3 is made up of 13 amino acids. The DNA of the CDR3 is TGTGCCAGCAGTAGGGAGGCAATCTACGAGCAGTACTTC. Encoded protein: CASSREAIYEQYF.

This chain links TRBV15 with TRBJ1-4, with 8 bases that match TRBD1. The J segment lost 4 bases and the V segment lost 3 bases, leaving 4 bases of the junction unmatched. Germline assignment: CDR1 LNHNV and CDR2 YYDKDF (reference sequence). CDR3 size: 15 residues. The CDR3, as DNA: TGTGCCACCAGCAGGGACAGGGACTATAATGAAAAACTGTTTTTT. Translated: CATSRDRDYNEKLFF.

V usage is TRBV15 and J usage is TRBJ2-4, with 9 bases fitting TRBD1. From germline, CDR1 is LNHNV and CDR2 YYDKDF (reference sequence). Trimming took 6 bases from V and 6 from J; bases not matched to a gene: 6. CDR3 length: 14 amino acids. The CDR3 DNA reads TGTGCCACCAGGGCCGGGACAGGGATAAACATTCAGTACTTC. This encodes CATRAGTGINIQYF.

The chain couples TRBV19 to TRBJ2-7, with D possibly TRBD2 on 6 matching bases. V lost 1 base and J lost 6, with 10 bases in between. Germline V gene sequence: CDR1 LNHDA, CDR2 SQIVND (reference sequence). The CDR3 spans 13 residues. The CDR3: CASSIVGGVEQYF. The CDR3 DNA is TGTGCCAGTAGTATAGTAGGAGGGGTCGAGCAGTACTTC.

CDR3 protein: CASLGDLHSGNTIYF. DNA for the CDR3: TGTGCCAGTTTAGGGGATCTACACTCTGGAAACACCATATATTTT. The chain links TRBV2 to TRBJ1-3; possible D gene TRBD1, 5 bases. The CDR3 loop spans 15 amino acids. The V end lost 9 bases, the J end lost 0 bases, and 15 bases lay between the germline ends. Per the germline V gene, CDR1 is SNHLY and CDR2 is FYNNEI.

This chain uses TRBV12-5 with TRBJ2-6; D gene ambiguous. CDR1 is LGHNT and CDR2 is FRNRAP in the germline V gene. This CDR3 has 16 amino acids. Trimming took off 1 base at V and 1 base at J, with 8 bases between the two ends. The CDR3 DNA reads TGTGCTAGTGGTTTGGGGGCTCTTTCTGGGGCCAACGTCCTGACTTTC. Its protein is CASGLGALSGANVLTF. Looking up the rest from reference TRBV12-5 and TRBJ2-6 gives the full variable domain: DARVTQTPRHKVTEMGQEVTMRCQPILGHNTVFWYRQTMMQGLELLAYFRNRAPLDDSGMPKDRFSAEMPDATLATLKIQPSEPRDSAVYFCASGLGALSGANVLTFGAGSRLTVL.

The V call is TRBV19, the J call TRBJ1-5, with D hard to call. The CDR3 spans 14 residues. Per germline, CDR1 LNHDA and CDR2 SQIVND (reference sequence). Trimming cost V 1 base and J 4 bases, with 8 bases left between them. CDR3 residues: CASSIAQLNQPQHF. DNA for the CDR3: TGTGCCAGTAGTATAGCACAGCTAAATCAGCCCCAGCATTTT.

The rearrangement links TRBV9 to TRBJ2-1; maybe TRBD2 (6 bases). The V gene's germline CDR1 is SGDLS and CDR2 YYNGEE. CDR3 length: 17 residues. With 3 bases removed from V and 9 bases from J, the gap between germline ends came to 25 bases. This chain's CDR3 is CASSEGDGGNFVGEQFF. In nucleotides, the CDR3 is TGTGCCAGCAGCGAAGGGGACGGCGGGAATTTTGTTGGTGAGCAGTTCTTC.

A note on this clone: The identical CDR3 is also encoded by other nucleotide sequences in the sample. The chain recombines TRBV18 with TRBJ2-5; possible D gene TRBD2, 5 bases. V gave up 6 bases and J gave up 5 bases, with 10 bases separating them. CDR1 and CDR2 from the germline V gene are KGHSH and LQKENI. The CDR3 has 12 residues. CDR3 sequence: CASSPSGETQYF. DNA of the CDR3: TGTGCCAGCTCCCCCTCGGGGGAGACCCAGTACTTC. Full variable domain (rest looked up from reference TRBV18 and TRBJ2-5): NAGVMQNPRHLVRRRGQEARLRCSPMKGHSHVYWYRQLPEEGLKFMVYLQKENIIDESGMPKERFSAEFPKEGPSILRIQQVVRGDSAAYFCASSPSGETQYFGPGTRLLVL.